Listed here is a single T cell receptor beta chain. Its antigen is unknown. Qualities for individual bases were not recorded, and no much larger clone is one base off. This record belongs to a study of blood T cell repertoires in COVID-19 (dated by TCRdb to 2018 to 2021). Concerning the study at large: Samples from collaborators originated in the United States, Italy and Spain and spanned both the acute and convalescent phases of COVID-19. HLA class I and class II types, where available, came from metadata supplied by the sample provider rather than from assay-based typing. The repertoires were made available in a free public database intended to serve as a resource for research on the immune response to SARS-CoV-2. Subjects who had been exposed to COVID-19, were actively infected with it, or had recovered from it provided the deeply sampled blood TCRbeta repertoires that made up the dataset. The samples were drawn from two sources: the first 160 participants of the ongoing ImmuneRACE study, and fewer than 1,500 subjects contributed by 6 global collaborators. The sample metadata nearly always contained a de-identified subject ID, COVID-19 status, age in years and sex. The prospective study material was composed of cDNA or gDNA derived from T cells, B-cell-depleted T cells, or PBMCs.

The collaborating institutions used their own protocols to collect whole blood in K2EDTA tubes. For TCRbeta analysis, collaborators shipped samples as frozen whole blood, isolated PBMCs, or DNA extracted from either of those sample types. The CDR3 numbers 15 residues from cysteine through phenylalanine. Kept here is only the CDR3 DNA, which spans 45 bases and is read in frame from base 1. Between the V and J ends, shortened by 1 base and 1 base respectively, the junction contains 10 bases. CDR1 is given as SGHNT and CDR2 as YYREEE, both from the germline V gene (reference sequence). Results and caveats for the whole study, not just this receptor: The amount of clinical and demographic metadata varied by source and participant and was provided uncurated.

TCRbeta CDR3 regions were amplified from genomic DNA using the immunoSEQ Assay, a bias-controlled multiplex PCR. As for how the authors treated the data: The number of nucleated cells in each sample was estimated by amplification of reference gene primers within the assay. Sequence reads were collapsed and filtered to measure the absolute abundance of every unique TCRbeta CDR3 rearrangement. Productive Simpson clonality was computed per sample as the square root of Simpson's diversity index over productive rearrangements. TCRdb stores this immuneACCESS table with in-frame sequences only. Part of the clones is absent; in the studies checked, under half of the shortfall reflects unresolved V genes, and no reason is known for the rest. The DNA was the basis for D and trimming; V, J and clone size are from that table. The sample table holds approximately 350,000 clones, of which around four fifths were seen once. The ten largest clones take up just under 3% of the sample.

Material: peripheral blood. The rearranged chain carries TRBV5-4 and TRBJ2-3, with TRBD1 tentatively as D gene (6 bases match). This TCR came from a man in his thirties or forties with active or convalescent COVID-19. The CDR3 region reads CASSLSQGGTDTQYF. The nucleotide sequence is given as TGTGCCAGCAGCTTGTCACAGGGAGGCACAGATACGCAGTATTTT.